These 17 T cell receptor beta chains came from one sample sequenced in a study of T cell clonality in common variable immunodeficiency. The assay was immunoSEQ multiplex PCR, and TCRdb's table has in-frame clones only and misses some. The sample counts around 40,000 clones, none seen once; the ten largest own approximately 2%. The source material was peripheral blood mononuclear cells. The receptors were sampled from a person aged 18 to 75 in good health.

This clone was detected ten times or more. The CDR3 end lies 3 residues beyond the end of the read and is filled in from the germline J gene. The genes are TRBV6-1 and TRBJ2-7; tentatively, D is TRBD1 or TRBD2 (5 bases each). Trimming stripped 3 bases from V and 2 bases from J, with 11 bases between. Per germline, CDR1 MNHNS and CDR2 SASEGT. The CDR3 sequence is 14 residues long. The CDR3 region is CASSEFEGPYEQYF. Partial CDR3 DNA: TGTGCCAGCAGTGAGTTTGAGGGGCCCTACGAG.

The sample holds many counts of this clone. The junction and the germline gene differ at one end; a read error may be behind it. The read ends 3 residues early relative to the CDR3; the germline J gene fills the gap. The V gene is TRBV5-1, the J gene TRBJ1-1; D is uncertain. Germline V gene sequence: CDR1 SGHRS, CDR2 YFSETQ. The length of the CDR3 is 14 residues. The part of the CDR3 DNA that was read is TGCGCCAGTAGCTCAAATCCAGGGAACACTGAA. The encoded protein is CASSSNPGNTE. The whole CDR3 sequence reads CASSSNPGNTEAFF.

At least ten counts were recorded for this clone. Read coverage stops 3 residues before the CDR3 terminus; the germline J gene supplies the remainder. This chain uses TRBV12-3 or TRBV12-4 with TRBJ2-3; D may match TRBD1 or TRBD2 (5 bases each). With 7 bases removed from V and 2 bases from J, the gap between germline ends came to 10 bases. The CDR3 extends over 13 amino acids. The CDR3 DNA, read in part, is TGTGCCAGCAACGAGGGGCCCACAGATACG. Translated: CASNEGPTDT. The full CDR3 sequence reads CASNEGPTDTQYF.

The sample holds many counts of this clone. Read sequence stops 3 residues before the CDR3 end, and the germline J gene provides the missing end. The chain links TRBV7-6 to TRBJ1-3; D remains unclear. The CDR3 totals 16 residues. Trimming stripped 5 bases from V and 0 bases from J, with 14 bases between. Germline assignment: CDR1 SGHVS and CDR2 FNYEAQ. The sequenced part of the CDR3 DNA is TGTGCCAGCAGCAAAGAGGCGGGAGTCTCTGGAAACACC. It codes for CASSKEAGVSGNT. The full CDR3 is CASSKEAGVSGNTIYF.

The sample holds a few counts of this clone. The DNA ends 3 residues before the CDR3 does, and the rest of the CDR3 is filled in from the germline J gene. The chain employs TRBV18 and TRBJ1-5; possible D gene TRBD1, 5 bases. Germline lookup yields CDR1 KGHSH and CDR2 LQKENI. This CDR3 contains 16 residues. The CDR3 loop is CASSETSGGVTDPQHF. The CDR3 DNA, read in part, is TGTGCCAGCTCGGAGACTAGCGGGGGAGTGACAGATCCC.

This clone came up a few times. The observed sequence ends 3 residues before the CDR3 terminus, with the missing tail filled in from the germline J gene. The chain uses TRBV7-9 and TRBJ2-3; TRBD1 matches at 9 bases. The CDR3 runs 15 residues. The germline gives CDR1 SEHNR, CDR2 FQNEAQ (reference sequence). Trimming took 3 bases from V and 4 from J; bases not matched to a gene: 5. The sequenced CDR3 bases are TGTGCCAGCAGCTTTCGAACAGGGGGCGCAGATACG. Translated: CASSFRTGGADT. The entire CDR3 protein is CASSFRTGGADTQYF.

This clone appeared many times. The read ends 3 residues early relative to the CDR3; the germline J gene fills the gap. This chain uses TRBV6-1 with TRBJ2-2; weak D call: TRBD2 (5 bases). The germline V gene has CDR1 MNHNS and CDR2 SASEGT. Trimming pared 2 bases from V and 6 bases from J, leaving 10 bases between. The length of the CDR3 is 14 residues. The DNA read from the CDR3 is TGTGCCAGCAGTGAATCTCGGGGAGCCGGGGAG. It encodes CASSESRGAGE. The full CDR3 protein reads CASSESRGAGELFF.

Ten or more counts support this clone. The observed sequence ends 3 residues before the CDR3 terminus, with the missing tail filled in from the germline J gene. The chain has TRBV6-2 or TRBV6-3 and TRBJ1-6; D unclear. V lost 2 bases and J lost 7, with 9 bases in between. Germline CDR1 MNHEY, CDR2 SVGEGT. This CDR3 is built from 14 residues. The DNA read from the CDR3 is TGTGCCAGCAGTTACATGGACTTGAATTCACCC. As protein: CASSYMDLNSP. The entire CDR3 sequence reads CASSYMDLNSPLHF.

This clone was recorded at least ten times. The read halts 3 residues ahead of the CDR3 end, with the missing end drawn from the germline J gene. The gene calls are TRBV6-2 or TRBV6-3 and TRBJ1-1, with a possible D match to TRBD1 (5 bases). This CDR3 is built from 15 residues. Germline V lookup: CDR1 MNHEY, CDR2 SVGEGT. Deletions cut 4 bases from V and 2 bases from J, with 14 bases between. The sequenced part of the CDR3 DNA is TGTGCCAGCAGTTTCCGGGGACTGAGTAACACTGAA. Encoded protein: CASSFRGLSNTE. The full CDR3 reads CASSFRGLSNTEAFF.

This clone was recorded at least ten times. Read sequence stops 3 residues before the CDR3 end, and the germline J gene provides the missing end. The gene calls are TRBV7-2 and TRBJ2-1, with D hard to call. The CDR3 runs 13 residues. Germline V gives CDR1 SGHTA, CDR2 FQGNSA. V lost 5 bases and J lost 8, with 13 bases in between. CDR3: CASSPPSGHEQFF. CDR3 DNA, as far as it was read: TGTGCCAGCAGCCCCCCCTCAGGCCATGAG.

This clone showed up many times. The CDR3 extends 3 residues past the end of the read, so its final part is completed from the germline J gene. This chain joins TRBV9 and TRBJ2-7, with a weak D call TRBD1 (6 bases). The germline gives CDR1 SGDLS, CDR2 YYNGEE. The CDR3 totals 14 residues. V was cut by 5 bases and J by 4 bases, with 16 bases left in between. CDR3 amino acids: CASSPVDTGYEQYF. The covered CDR3 bases are TGTGCCAGCAGTCCCGTTGACACAGGGTACGAG.

This clone occurred many times. The CDR3: CASSTGQGDTGELFF. The CDR3 DNA, read in part, is TGTGCCAGCAGCACTGGACAGGGGGACACCGGGGAG. The rearrangement joins TRBV7-2 to TRBJ2-2; TRBD1 matches at 10 bases. The read finishes 3 residues shy of the CDR3 end, and the germline J gene is used to complete it. J was trimmed by 3 bases and V by 5 bases; bases with no gene match: 3. The CDR3 has 15 residues. Germline V gene data show CDR1 as SGHTA and CDR2 as FQGNSA. The variable domain in full, with the rest retrieved from reference TRBV7-2 and TRBJ2-2, is GAGVSQSPSNKVTEKGKDVELRCDPISGHTALYWYRQSLGQGLEFLIYFQGNSAPDKSGLPSDRFSAERTGGSVSTLTIQRTQQEDSAVYLCASSTGQGDTGELFFGEGSRLTVL.

This clone occurred many times. The sequenced fragment ends 3 residues before the CDR3 boundary, so the rest is inferred from the germline J gene. This rearrangement joins TRBV9 to TRBJ2-2; no firm D call. Looked up from germline, CDR1 is SGDLS and CDR2 is YYNGEE. The V gene lost 4 bases and the J gene lost 2 bases, with 18 bases spanning the gap. The CDR3 length is 17 residues. The chain's CDR3 is CASSPRSPLINTGELFF. Partial CDR3 DNA: TGTGCCAGCAGCCCCCGTAGTCCTCTTATTAACACCGGGGAG.

There are many counts of this clone. Incomplete CDR3 DNA: TGTGCCAGTAGTATAAGCAGCGGAGGAGATACG. Its protein product is CASSISSGGDT. The entire CDR3 is CASSISSGGDTQYF. The rearrangement joins TRBV19 to TRBJ2-3; possibly TRBD2 for D (5 bases). The read halts 3 residues ahead of the CDR3 end, with the missing end drawn from the germline J gene. V lost 2 bases, J lost 5 bases, and 11 bases lay in between. CDR3 length equals 14 residues. From germline, CDR1 is LNHDA and CDR2 SQIVND (reference sequence).

In this sample, this clone turned up many times. The read gets to within 3 residues of the CDR3 end, and the germline J gene fills in the rest. This chain joins TRBV29-1 and TRBJ1-2; 12 bases align to TRBD1. Germline CDR1 is SQVTM and CDR2 is ANQGSEA. The CDR3 covers 14 residues. Trimming at V came to 7 bases and at J to 4 bases, leaving 7 bases not matched to a gene. The CDR3 bases that were read are TGCAGCGCGGGACAGGGGGCGGCTATCTATGGC. This gives the protein CSAGQGAAIYG. The CDR3 in full is CSAGQGAAIYGYTF.

This clone was recorded many times. The CDR3 end lies 3 residues beyond the end of the read and is filled in from the germline J gene. This sequence joins TRBV5-5 and TRBJ2-7; TRBD1 agrees at 8 bases. CDR1 and CDR2 (germline): SGHKS, YYEKEE (reference sequence). With 0 bases clipped from V and 3 bases from J, the junction kept 5 bases outside the gene matches. This CDR3 contains 15 residues. The CDR3 spells CASSLGWDRNYEQYF. Incomplete CDR3 DNA: TGTGCCAGCAGCTTGGGGTGGGACAGGAACTACGAG.

For this clone: The read gets to within 3 residues of the CDR3 end, and the germline J gene fills in the rest. The V gene is TRBV7-6, the J gene TRBJ1-3; 9 bases are shared with TRBD1. The CDR3 totals 15 residues. CDR1 is SGHVS, CDR2 FNYEAQ, per germline. V lost 0 bases and J lost 3; bases outside the gene matches: 0. The CDR3 DNA, read in part, is TGTGCCAGCAGCTTAGCGGGACAGGGTGGAAACACC. It translates to CASSLAGQGGNT. In full, the CDR3 reads CASSLAGQGGNTIYF.